These 6 T cell receptor beta chains originate from one sample sequenced in a study of regulatory T cells in long-lasting Graves disease. The authors built TCR beta libraries using iRepertoire HTBI primers and Arm-PCR of CDR3 regions. TCRdb analysed the multiplex PCR reads with MiXCR anew, one entry per CDR3 protein. This sample has roughly 380,000 distinct CDR3 sequences, with about 16% found just once. Time point here: newly diagnosed GD, antithyroid drugs for less than 3 months. Making the TCR library involved RNA that had been extracted from PBMCs. The material was peripheral blood mononuclear cells (PBMCs), obtained at new diagnosis, from a patient treated with antithyroid drugs. These receptors originate from a female donor with Graves disease.

This clonotype has ten or more counts. The chain recombines TRBV3-1 with TRBJ2-7; TRBD1 matches at 9 bases. This CDR3 is built from 15 residues. Losses at the gene ends were 4 bases for V and 3 bases for J; bases not matched to a gene: 7. The germline V gene has CDR1 LGHDT and CDR2 YNNKEL (reference sequence). CDR3 in amino acids: CASSPTDRGNYEQYF. The CDR3 DNA follows: TGTGCCAGCAGCCCTACTGACAGGGGGAACTACGAGCAGTACTTC.

The chain carries TRBV7-2 and TRBJ2-2; 10 bases line up with TRBD1. With 11 bases clipped from V and 3 bases from J, the junction kept 12 bases outside the gene matches. The CDR3 covers 16 residues. CDR1 SGHTA and CDR2 FQGNSA come from the germline V gene. The CDR3 loop is CACSGDGTGDTGELFF. As DNA, the CDR3 is TGTGCCTGCTCTGGGGACGGGACAGGGGACACCGGGGAGCTGTTTTTT.

This clonotype was seen many times. The chain links TRBV4-1 to TRBJ1-2, with D perhaps TRBD1 (6 bases). The V end was cut by 0 bases, the J end by 6 bases, with 11 bases between. CDR3 length: 14 amino acids. Germline values: CDR1 MGHRA, CDR2 YSYEKL. The CDR3: CASSQEYRDHGYTF. The CDR3 DNA follows: TGCGCCAGCAGCCAAGAGTACAGGGACCATGGCTACACCTTC.

This clonotype was recorded many times. The gene calls are TRBV20-1 and TRBJ1-6; D is unresolved. Germline CDR1 reads DFQATT; CDR2 reads SNEGSKA (reference sequence). V lost 0 bases, J lost 11 bases, and 17 bases lay in between. The CDR3 is 15 residues long. CDR3 region: CSARDPAQETAPLHF. The CDR3, as DNA: TGCAGTGCTAGAGACCCCGCCCAGGAGACCGCACCCCTCCACTTT.

This clonotype was counted at least ten times. This rearrangement joins TRBV29-1 to TRBJ2-1; TRBD2 might be the D (6 bases). This CDR3 is 13 amino acids long. V lost 7 bases and J 4 bases, leaving 14 bases between the germline ends. Looked up from germline, CDR1 is SQVTM and CDR2 is ANQGSEA. The CDR3 region is CSAGLSQYNEQFF. Here the CDR3 DNA reads TGCAGCGCCGGACTAAGCCAATACAATGAGCAGTTCTTC.

This clonotype was counted many times. This sequence joins TRBV3-1 and TRBJ2-1; 9 positions agree with TRBD1. V lost 0 bases to trimming and J lost 15 bases; unmatched junction nucleotides: 12. Germline V lookup: CDR1 LGHDT, CDR2 YNNKEL (reference sequence). This CDR3 comprises 15 residues. The CDR3 bases are TGTGCCAGCAGCCAAGATCCCGCCGGACAGGGGAATAGGTTCTTC. It codes for CASSQDPAGQGNRFF.